This T cell receptor (beta chain) was recovered during a study of monozygotic twins with inflammatory bowel disease. In eight separate reactions per sample, cDNA was generated. For both chains, the TCRalpha and TCRbeta cDNA went through two nested PCRs of approximately 16 and 10 cycles. TCRdb re-called the 5' RACE reads; one entry per CDR3 protein, DNA not given. This table holds about 160,000 distinct CDR3 sequences. On this clonotype: The antigen is undetermined.

The germline V gene encodes CDR1 SGHRS and CDR2 YFSETQ. The CDR3 runs to 16 residues. General study results and limits: Healthy twins showed more clonotype sharing with others than IBD patients, especially patients with disease activity.

The sample comprised blood. This TCR was recovered from a human donor with ulcerative colitis or Crohn's disease, or a healthy co-twin of an affected twin (not recorded which). V and J are TRBV5-1 and TRBJ2-2; TCRdb calls TRBD1, which cannot be checked without DNA. CDR3 sequence: CASSLYRTVNTGELFF.